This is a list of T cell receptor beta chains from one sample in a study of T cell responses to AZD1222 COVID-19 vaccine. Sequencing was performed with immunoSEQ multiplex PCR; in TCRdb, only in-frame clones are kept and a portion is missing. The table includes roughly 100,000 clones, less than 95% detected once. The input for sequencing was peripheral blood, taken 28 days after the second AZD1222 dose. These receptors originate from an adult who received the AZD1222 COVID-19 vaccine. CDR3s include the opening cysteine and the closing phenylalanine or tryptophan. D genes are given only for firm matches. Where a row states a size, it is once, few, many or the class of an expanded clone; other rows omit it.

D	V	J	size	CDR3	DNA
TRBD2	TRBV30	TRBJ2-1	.	CAWTIGLTSGVWNEQFF	TGTGCCTGGACTATTGGGTTGACTAGCGGGGTTTGGAATGAGCAGTTCTTC
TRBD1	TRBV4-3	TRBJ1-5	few	CASSQSTGELQPQHF	TGCGCCAGCAGCCAATCGACAGGGGAATTACAGCCCCAGCATTTT
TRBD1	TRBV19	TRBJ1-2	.	CASRNGYGTGYGYTF	TGTGCCAGTAGGAATGGCTATGGGACAGGTTACGGCTACACCTTC
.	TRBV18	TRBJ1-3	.	CASSPTSSSGNTIYF	TGTGCCAGCTCACCAACTTCGAGCTCTGGAAACACCATATATTTT
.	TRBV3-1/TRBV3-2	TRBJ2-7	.	CASSQEGRSYEQYF	TGTGCCAGCAGCCAAGAGGGCAGGAGCTACGAGCAGTACTTC
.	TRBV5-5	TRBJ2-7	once	CASSLAGNEQYF	TGTGCCAGCAGCTTGGCCGGAAACGAGCAGTACTTC
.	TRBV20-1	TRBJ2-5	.	CSAGRETQYF	TGCAGTGCTGGACGCGAGACCCAGTACTTC
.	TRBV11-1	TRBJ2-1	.	CASSLGPVSNEQFF	TGTGCCAGCAGCTTAGGGCCAGTTTCGAATGAGCAGTTCTTC
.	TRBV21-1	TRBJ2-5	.	CASSNADSPQETQYF	TGTGCCAGCAGCAATGCGGACAGTCCCCAAGAGACCCAGTACTTC
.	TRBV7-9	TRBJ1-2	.	CASSFGETYGYTF	TGTGCCAGCAGCTTCGGGGAAACCTATGGCTACACCTTC
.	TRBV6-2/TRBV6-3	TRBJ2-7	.	CASSYSTGGPYEQYF	TGTGCCAGCAGTTACTCGACCGGGGGCCCCTACGAGCAGTACTTC
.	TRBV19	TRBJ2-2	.	CASSTPLRIGGRPAGELFF	TGTGCCAGTAGTACCCCCCTAAGGATTGGGGGGCGTCCGGCCGGGGAGCTGTTTTTT
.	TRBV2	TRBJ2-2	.	CASSGSGALGTGELFF	TGTGCCAGCAGTGGGTCAGGTGCCCTTGGGACCGGGGAGCTGTTTTTT
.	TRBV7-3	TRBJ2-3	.	CASSLSRDYTDTQYF	TGTGCCAGCAGCTTGAGCAGGGATTACACAGATACGCAGTATTTT
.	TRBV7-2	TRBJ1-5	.	CASSPRGASDQPQHF	TGTGCCAGCAGCCCCCGGGGGGCAAGCGATCAGCCCCAGCATTTT
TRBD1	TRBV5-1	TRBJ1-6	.	CASAKSTGTANSPLHF	TGCGCCAGCGCGAAATCTACCGGGACAGCTAATTCACCCCTCCACTTT